This record covers a single T cell receptor beta chain. Its target is not known. These data are taken from a study of cytotoxic CD8 clonotypes in ibrutinib-treated CLL. Whole-study findings and limits: Among the clonotypes, public ones were uncommon and contracted or held stable on treatment.

Assay: immunoSEQ multiplex PCR; the TCRdb copy retains only in-frame clones and omits some. The sample records some 20,000 clones, approximately 81% being singletons. CDR1 and CDR2 (germline): MNHEY, SVGAGI. The ends lost 7 bases at V and 5 bases at J; junction bases unmatched: 8. The CDR3 consists of 14 residues. V usage is TRBV6-5 and J usage is TRBJ2-5; 9 bases are a match to TRBD2. Sequenced here: PBMCs, sampled before ibrutinib treatment. The receptor was derived from a human donor with chronic lymphocytic leukemia. The CDR3 reads CASTPLAGGETQYF. The CDR3, as DNA: TGTGCCAGCACCCCACTAGCGGGTGGTGAGACCCAGTACTTC.